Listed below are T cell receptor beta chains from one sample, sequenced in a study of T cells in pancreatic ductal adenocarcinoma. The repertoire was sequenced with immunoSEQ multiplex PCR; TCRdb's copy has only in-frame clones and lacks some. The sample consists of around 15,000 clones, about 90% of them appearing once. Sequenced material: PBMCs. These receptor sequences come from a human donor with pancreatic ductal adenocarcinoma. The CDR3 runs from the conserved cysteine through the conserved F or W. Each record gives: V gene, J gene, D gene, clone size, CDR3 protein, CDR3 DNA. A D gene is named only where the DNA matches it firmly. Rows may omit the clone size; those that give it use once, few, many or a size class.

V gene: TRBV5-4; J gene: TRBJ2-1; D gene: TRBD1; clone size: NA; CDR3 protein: CASSLGGQGALNEQFF; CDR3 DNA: TGTGCCAGCAGCTTGGGAGGACAGGGGGCGCTTAATGAGCAGTTCTTC
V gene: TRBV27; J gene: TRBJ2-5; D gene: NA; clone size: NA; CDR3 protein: CASTSIPPGQLTFWETQYF; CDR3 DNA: TGTGCCAGCACGTCAATACCACCCGGACAGCTAACCTTTTGGGAGACCCAGTACTTC
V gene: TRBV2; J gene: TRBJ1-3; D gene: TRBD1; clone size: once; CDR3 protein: CASGDRIPRTSGNTIYF; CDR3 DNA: TGTGCCAGCGGGGACAGGATTCCCCGTACCTCTGGAAACACCATATATTTT
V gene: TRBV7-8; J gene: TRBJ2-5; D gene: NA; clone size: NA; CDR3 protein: CASSPDLQETQYF; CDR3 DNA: TGTGCCAGCAGCCCGGACTTGCAAGAGACCCAGTACTTC
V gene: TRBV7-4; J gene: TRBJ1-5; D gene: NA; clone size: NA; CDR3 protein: CASSLALGKGNQPQHF; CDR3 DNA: TGTGCCAGCAGCTTAGCGCTGGGGAAAGGCAATCAGCCCCAGCATTTT
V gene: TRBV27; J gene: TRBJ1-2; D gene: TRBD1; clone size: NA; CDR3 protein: CASSLAGTGGYGYTF; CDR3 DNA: TGTGCCAGCAGTTTGGCCGGGACAGGGGGGTATGGCTACACCTTC
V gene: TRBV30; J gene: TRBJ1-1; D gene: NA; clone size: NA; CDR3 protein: CAWSVILSGAFF; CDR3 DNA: TGTGCCTGGAGTGTAATATTGAGCGGGGCTTTCTTT
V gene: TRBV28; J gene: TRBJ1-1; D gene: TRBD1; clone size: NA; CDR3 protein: CASSFSGGREGTFF; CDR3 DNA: TGTGCCAGCAGTTTTTCAGGGGGCAGGGAGGGAACTTTCTTT
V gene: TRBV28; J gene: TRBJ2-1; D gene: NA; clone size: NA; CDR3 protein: CASSFSSTGEQFF; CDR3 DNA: TGTGCCAGCAGCTTTTCTTCCACCGGCGAGCAGTTCTTC
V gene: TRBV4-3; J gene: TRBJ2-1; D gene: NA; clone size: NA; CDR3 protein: CASSQDPPGNGQLSYNEQFF; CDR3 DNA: TGCGCCAGCAGCCAAGATCCGCCGGGGAATGGCCAACTATCATACAATGAGCAGTTCTTC
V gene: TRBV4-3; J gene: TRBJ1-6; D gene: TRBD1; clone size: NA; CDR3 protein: CASSQGTGGNSPLHF; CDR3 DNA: TGCGCCAGCAGCCAAGGGACAGGGGGCAATTCACCCCTCCACTTT
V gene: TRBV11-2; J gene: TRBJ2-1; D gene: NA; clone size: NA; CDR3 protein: CASSLGLPVDEQFF; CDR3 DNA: TGTGCCAGCAGCTTAGGGTTGCCTGTGGATGAGCAGTTCTTC
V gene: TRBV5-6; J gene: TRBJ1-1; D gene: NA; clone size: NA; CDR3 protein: CASSEYSPGLGAFF; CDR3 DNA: TGTGCCAGCAGCGAGTATTCGCCGGGACTTGGGGCTTTCTTT
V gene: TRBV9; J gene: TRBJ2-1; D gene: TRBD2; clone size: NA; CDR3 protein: CASSHSGSYNEQFF; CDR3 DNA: TGTGCCAGCAGCCATAGCGGGAGCTACAATGAGCAGTTCTTC
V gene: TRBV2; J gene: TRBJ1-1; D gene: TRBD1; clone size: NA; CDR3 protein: CASSGGDSNADTEAFF; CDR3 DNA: TGTGCCAGCAGTGGAGGGGACAGCAACGCGGACACTGAAGCTTTCTTT
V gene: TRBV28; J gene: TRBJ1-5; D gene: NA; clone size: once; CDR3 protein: CASSLQGTQPQHF; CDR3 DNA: TGTGCCAGCAGCCTGCAGGGAACGCAGCCCCAGCATTTT
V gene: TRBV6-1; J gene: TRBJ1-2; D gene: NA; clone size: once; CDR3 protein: CASSEVTGSYGYTF; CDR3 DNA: TGTGCCAGCAGTGAGGTTACAGGGAGCTATGGCTACACCTTC
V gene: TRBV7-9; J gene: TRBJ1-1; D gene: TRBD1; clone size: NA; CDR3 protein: CASSLDNRGSEAFF; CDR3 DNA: TGTGCCAGCAGCTTAGATAACAGGGGTTCTGAAGCTTTCTTT
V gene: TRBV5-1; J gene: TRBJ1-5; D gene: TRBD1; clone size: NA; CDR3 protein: CASSLVRISGGYSNQPQHF; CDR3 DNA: TGCGCCAGCAGCTTGGTCCGAATTTCAGGGGGCTATAGCAATCAGCCCCAGCATTTT
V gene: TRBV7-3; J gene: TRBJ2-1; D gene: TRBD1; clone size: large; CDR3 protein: CASSFGTGIYNEQFF; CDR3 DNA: TGTGCCAGCAGCTTCGGGACAGGGATCTACAATGAGCAGTTCTTC
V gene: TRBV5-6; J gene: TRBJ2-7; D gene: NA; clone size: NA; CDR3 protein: CASSSSGQSSYEQYF; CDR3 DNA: TGTGCCAGCAGCTCGAGCGGGCAATCCTCCTACGAGCAGTACTTC
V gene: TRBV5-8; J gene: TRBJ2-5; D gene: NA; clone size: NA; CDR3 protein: CASSSGQYQETQYF; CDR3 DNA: TGTGCCAGCAGCTCCGGACAGTACCAAGAGACCCAGTACTTC
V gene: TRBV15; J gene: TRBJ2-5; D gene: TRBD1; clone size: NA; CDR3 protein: CATSLTRDRGFQETQYF; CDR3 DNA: TGTGCCACCAGCTTAACCCGGGACAGGGGGTTTCAAGAGACCCAGTACTTC
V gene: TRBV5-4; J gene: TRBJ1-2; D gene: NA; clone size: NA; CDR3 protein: CASSLAETANYGYTF; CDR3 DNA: TGTGCCAGCAGCTTGGCAGAGACAGCTAACTATGGCTACACCTTC
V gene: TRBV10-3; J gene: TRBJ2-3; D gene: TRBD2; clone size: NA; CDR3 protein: CAISDPRASGSYPPDTQYF; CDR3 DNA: TGTGCCATCAGTGACCCCCGGGCTAGCGGGAGTTACCCCCCAGATACGCAGTATTTT
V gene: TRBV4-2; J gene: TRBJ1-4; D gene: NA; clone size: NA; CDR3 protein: CASSRLGLQEKLFF; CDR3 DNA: TGTGCCAGCAGCCGGCTGGGACTGCAGGAAAAACTGTTTTTT
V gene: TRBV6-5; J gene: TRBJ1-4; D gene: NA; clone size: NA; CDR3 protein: CASSYSKAPVKLFF; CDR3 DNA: TGTGCCAGCAGTTACTCGAAGGCCCCGGTAAAACTGTTTTTT
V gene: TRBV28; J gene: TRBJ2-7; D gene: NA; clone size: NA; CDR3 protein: CATRGLMGLSYEQYF; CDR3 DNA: TGTGCCACCAGAGGCCTAATGGGGTTGTCCTACGAGCAGTACTTC